One sample yielded the 15 T cell receptor beta chains listed below, sequenced in a study of T cell clonality in common variable immunodeficiency (dated by TCRdb to about 2015). Study-wide findings and limitations: Reportedly, TCRbeta sequences from CVID had fewer deletions and N-nucleotide insertions, and highly modified clones with 13 or more V deletions were absent from CVID.

Antigens of these TCRs are unknown. The method behind the library was the immunoSEQ multiplex PCR assay. Drawn from immuneACCESS, this table holds only the in-frame rearrangements with V and J called that TCRdb kept. Clones are partly lost; checked studies trace under half to an unresolved V gene and leave the rest unexplained. The table records fewer than 20,000 clones for this sample, and not one of them appears only once. Roughly 15% of the sample goes to the ten largest clones. The specimen sequenced was peripheral blood mononuclear cells. The receptors shown here come from a human donor with common variable immunodeficiency.

This clone was counted many times. The read stops 3 residues short of the end of the CDR3; the missing end is completed from the germline J gene. The same CDR3 is also encoded by other DNA sequences in this sample. The chain joins TRBV14 to TRBJ1-2; 9 bases are a match to TRBD1. Germline-derived CDR1 and CDR2 are SGHDN and FVKESK. The CDR3 consists of 14 residues. The CDR3 is CASSQGQGGSDYTF. The DNA read from the CDR3 is TGTGCCAGCAGCCAAGGACAGGGGGGGTCCGAC.

On this clone: The read terminates 3 residues before the CDR3 end, so the remaining end is supplied by the germline J gene. The V and J genes are TRBV11-2 and TRBJ1-6; the D is unclear. V lost 1 base to trimming and J lost 7 bases, with 8 bases between them. The CDR3 is 14 residues long. CDR1 SGHAT and CDR2 FQNNGV come from the germline V gene. The sequenced part of the CDR3 DNA is TGTGCCAGCAGCTTAGGAGGGTACAATTCACCC. Its translation is CASSLGGYNSP. The full CDR3 sequence reads CASSLGGYNSPLHF.

At least ten counts were recorded for this clone. The missing CDR3 end, 3 residues past where the read stops, is filled in from the germline J gene. The chain combines TRBV7-2 with TRBJ2-1, with TRBD2 as a possible D gene (5 bases). V shed 9 bases and J shed 6 bases, with 15 bases lying between them. Germline V gene sequence: CDR1 SGHTA, CDR2 FQGNSA. There are 13 residues in the CDR3. The CDR3 DNA, read in part, is TGTGCCAGTCATCCTAGCTGGGGCAATGAG. Translating gives CASHPSWGNE. In full, the CDR3 is CASHPSWGNEQFF.

The table lists this clone with many counts. Coverage ceases 3 residues before the CDR3 finishes, and the germline J gene fills in the end. The chain recombines TRBV6-1 with TRBJ1-2; weak D call: TRBD1 (6 bases). This CDR3 region has 14 residues. Trimming removed 2 bases at V and 4 bases at J, with 11 bases between. Germline CDR1 MNHNS, CDR2 SASEGT. This CDR3 reads CASSESGGRYGYTF. The DNA read from the CDR3 is TGTGCCAGCAGTGAAAGCGGGGGCCGCTATGGC.

This clone was picked up many times. Read data end 3 residues before the CDR3 end; the end is taken from the germline J gene. The genes are TRBV7-2 and TRBJ2-7; D is unclear. Germline-derived CDR1 and CDR2 are SGHTA and FQGNSA. V lost 1 base to trimming and J lost 0 bases, with 10 bases between them. The CDR3 is 15 amino acids. The sequenced CDR3 bases are TGTGCCAGCAGCTTAGTCAGGAGAAGCTCCTACGAG. Protein product: CASSLVRRSSYE. The whole CDR3 protein is CASSLVRRSSYEQYF.

By sample share, this clone is medium-sized (0.01 to 0.1%). From the germline J gene comes the end of the CDR3, since the read stops 3 residues before it. V is TRBV7-9 and J is TRBJ1-2; D is possibly TRBD1 (6 bases). Germline loops: CDR1 SEHNR, CDR2 FQNEAQ (reference sequence). The CDR3 loop spans 14 amino acids. CDR3 protein: CASSATGTSVGYTF. The CDR3 bases that were read are TGTGCCAGCAGCGCGACCGGGACATCCGTAGGC.

The CDR3 sequence is CASSLGFADSPLHF. CDR3 bases read: TGCGCCAGCAGCTTGGGGTTCGCAGATTCACCC. The rearrangement links TRBV5-1 to TRBJ1-6; no clear D. The CDR3 extends 3 residues past the end of the read, so its final part is completed from the germline J gene. Germline V gene sequence: CDR1 SGHRS, CDR2 YFSETQ. The CDR3 totals 14 residues. V was trimmed by 0 bases and J by 8 bases, leaving 9 bases between them.

This clone was recorded a few times. The read comes to an end 3 residues before the CDR3 does, leaving the germline J gene to fill in the end. V and J are TRBV19 and TRBJ1-2; 8 bases map to TRBD1. J was trimmed by 7 bases and V by 3 bases; bases with no gene match: 7. CDR3 size: 14 residues. CDR1 is LNHDA, CDR2 SQIVND, per germline (reference sequence). The CDR3 reads CASSIGQGSAGYTF. The part of the CDR3 DNA that was read is TGTGCCAGTAGTATTGGACAGGGTTCGGCTGGC.

In regard to this clone: The sequenced fragment ends 3 residues before the CDR3 boundary, so the rest is inferred from the germline J gene. This chain uses TRBV5-1 with TRBJ1-1; the match to TRBD1 covers 10 bases. CDR1 and CDR2 from the germline V gene are SGHRS and YFSETQ. CDR3 length: 18 amino acids. J lost 5 bases, V lost 4 bases, and 17 bases had no gene match. The chain's CDR3 is CASSPWPQTTGGGTEAFF. CDR3 bases read: TGCGCCAGCAGCCCGTGGCCACAAACGACAGGGGGCGGAACTGAA.

Comment on this clone: The observed sequence ends 3 residues before the CDR3 terminus, with the missing tail filled in from the germline J gene. The rearrangement uses TRBV20-1 and TRBJ2-1; 8 bases agree with TRBD2. CDR3 length: 13 residues. Germline trimming cut 5 bases from V and 4 bases from J; bases unmatched to any gene: 4. Germline CDR1 and CDR2: DFQATT and SNEGSKA (reference sequence). This CDR3 is CSARTSRYNEQFF. Partial CDR3 DNA: TGCAGTGCTCGGACTAGCAGATACAATGAG.

This clone has more than one count but fewer than ten. The read finishes 3 residues shy of the CDR3 end, and the germline J gene is used to complete it. The J gene is TRBJ1-2, the V gene TRBV7-9; 8 bases are a match to TRBD1. The CDR3 extends over 14 amino acids. The trim removed 4 bases at V and 2 bases at J, leaving 3 bases unmatched. Germline CDR1 SEHNR, CDR2 FQNEAQ (reference sequence). CDR3 in amino acids: CASSSGQGNYGYTF. CDR3 DNA (partial): TGTGCCAGCAGCTCCGGACAGGGCAACTATGGC.

This clone occurred a few times. With the read ending 3 residues before the CDR3 end, the germline J gene is used to fill in that end. The rearrangement links TRBV7-3 to TRBJ1-6; D might be TRBD1 (6 bases). CDR1 is SGHTA, CDR2 FQGTGA, per germline. This CDR3 comprises 16 residues. V gave up 5 bases and J gave up 8 bases, with 19 bases separating them. This CDR3 reads CASSVSPGGVDSPLHF. Incomplete CDR3 DNA: TGTGCCAGCAGCGTCTCTCCGGGGGGCGTAGATTCACCC.

Remarks on this clone: Read coverage stops 3 residues before the CDR3 terminus; the germline J gene supplies the remainder. The chain uses TRBV7-2 and TRBJ1-2; 10 bases fit TRBD1. CDR3 length equals 15 residues. Germline V gene data show CDR1 as SGHTA and CDR2 as FQGNSA. V was pared by 4 bases and J by 2 bases, with 4 bases of the junction left unmatched. The sequenced CDR3 bases are TGTGCCAGCAGCTACCGGACAGGGGGGAACTATGGC. Protein product: CASSYRTGGNYG. The entire CDR3 protein reads CASSYRTGGNYGYTF.

On this clone itself: The observed sequence ends 3 residues before the CDR3 terminus, with the missing tail filled in from the germline J gene. The J gene is TRBJ1-2, the V gene TRBV19, with D unresolved. Trimming shortened V by 9 bases and J by 0 bases, and 14 bases separated the two germline ends. The CDR3 loop spans 14 amino acids. The V gene's germline CDR1 is LNHDA and CDR2 SQIVND (reference sequence). CDR3 region: CASPPNGSNYGYTF. The covered CDR3 bases are TGTGCCAGCCCCCCCAACGGGTCTAACTATGGC.

Ten or more counts support this clone. The CDR3 end lies 3 residues beyond the end of the read and is filled in from the germline J gene. V usage is TRBV5-6 and J usage is TRBJ2-1; the match to TRBD2 covers 7 bases. V was pared by 0 bases and J by 5 bases, with 2 bases of the junction left unmatched. Germline values: CDR1 SGHDT, CDR2 YYEEEE. The CDR3 is 14 residues long. CDR3 DNA, as far as it was read: TGTGCCAGCAGCTTGGGACTAGCCAACAATGAG. It yields the protein CASSLGLANNE. The CDR3, in full, reads CASSLGLANNEQFF.